These 11 T cell receptor beta chains originate from one sample sequenced in a study of T-cell reconstitution after alpha-beta-depleted transplantation in children. For TCRbeta, the library was prepared with unique molecular identifiers. From the PCR reads, TCRdb called clonotypes with MiXCR, one entry per CDR3 protein. The table has about 830,000 distinct CDR3 sequences, 15% to 20% seen once. The source was PBMCs, mostly from graft donor cells, collected 360 days after TCRalphabeta/CD19-depleted stem cell transplant. These receptors were obtained from a male patient younger than 18 who had a stem cell transplant for acute lymphoblastic leukemia, so the T cells may come from the graft donor.

CDR3 loop: CASSPLGGSYSYNEQFF. DNA of the CDR3: TGCGCCAGCAGTCCCCTCGGTGGGTCTTACTCCTACAATGAGCAGTTCTTC. The chain couples TRBV4-1 to TRBJ2-1; D is unresolved. CDR3 length equals 17 residues. Germline V gene lookup returns CDR1 MGHRA and CDR2 YSYEKL. Trimming took 6 bases from V and 0 from J, leaving 18 bases between them.

The chain joins TRBV5-5 to TRBJ1-1; D remains ambiguous. This CDR3 has 12 residues. From germline, CDR1 is SGHKS and CDR2 YYEKEE (reference sequence). The V end was cut by 5 bases, the J end by 8 bases, with 13 bases between. The CDR3 DNA is TGTGCCAGCAGTCCCTGGGCAGACGAAGCTTTCTTT. Translated, it gives CASSPWADEAFF.

This clonotype came up a few times. The chain couples TRBV18 to TRBJ1-1, with TRBD1 identical over 8 bases. CDR3 length equals 14 residues. Germline V gene sequence: CDR1 KGHSH, CDR2 LQKENI. V lost 4 bases to trimming and J lost 0 bases; unmatched junction nucleotides: 1. The CDR3 region has the DNA TGTGCCAGCTCACAACAGGGGGTGAACACTGAAGCTTTCTTT. It is translated as CASSQQGVNTEAFF.

This clonotype was seen more than once but under ten times. The V and J genes are TRBV3-1 and TRBJ2-7, with D unresolved. Trimming pared 2 bases from V and 11 bases from J, leaving 10 bases between. CDR1 and CDR2 from the germline V gene are LGHDT and YNNKEL (reference sequence). CDR3 length: 11 amino acids. Here the CDR3 reads CASSQTTREYF. The DNA of the CDR3 is TGTGCCAGCAGCCAAACGACTCGGGAGTACTTC.

This clonotype was counted a few times. The chain couples TRBV6-5 to TRBJ2-1; D may be TRBD2 (6 bases). Germline V lookup: CDR1 MNHEY, CDR2 SVGAGI. The CDR3 consists of 15 residues. V was pared by 5 bases and J by 7 bases, with 18 bases between. Written as DNA, the CDR3 is TGTGCCAGCAGTCGCCGGACTATGAGTAGTAATGAGCAGTTCTTC. Protein: CASSRRTMSSNEQFF.

This clonotype was seen a handful of times. The chain uses TRBV2 and TRBJ2-1; D unclear. The CDR3 runs to 15 residues. The germline V and J ends were trimmed by 7 bases and 7 bases, with 20 bases remaining between them. CDR1 is SNHLY and CDR2 is FYNNEI in the germline V gene. The CDR3 sequence is CASKAQSKRSNEQFF. The CDR3 DNA follows: TGTGCCAGCAAGGCCCAAAGCAAACGGAGTAATGAGCAGTTCTTC.

This rearrangement joins TRBV5-1 to TRBJ1-1; 10 bases line up with TRBD1. The CDR3 contains 15 residues. The germline V gene encodes CDR1 SGHRS and CDR2 YFSETQ. The junction had 6 bases not matched to a gene; V was cut back by 0 bases and J by 7 bases. CDR3 DNA: TGCGCCAGCAGCTTGGGGGCCGGGACAGGGGTTGAAGCTTTCTTT. Protein: CASSLGAGTGVEAFF.

This clonotype was picked up many times. The J gene is TRBJ2-1, the V gene TRBV27; 7 nucleotides align to TRBD2. The CDR3 loop spans 17 amino acids. Looked up from germline, CDR1 is MNHEY and CDR2 is SMNVEV (reference sequence). Trimming took 3 bases from V and 8 from J; bases not matched to a gene: 16. This chain's CDR3 is CASSFRLGWTSRDEQFF. The CDR3 DNA reads TGTGCCAGCAGTTTTCGGTTGGGGTGGACTAGTAGGGATGAGCAGTTCTTC.

The gene calls are TRBV7-9 and TRBJ2-1; D may correspond to TRBD1 or TRBD2 (5 bases each). Germline loops: CDR1 SEHNR, CDR2 FQNEAQ (reference sequence). The CDR3 is 12 amino acids. Trimming pared 5 bases from V and 10 bases from J, leaving 12 bases between. The CDR3: CASSGGRREQFF. CDR3 bases: TGTGCCAGCAGCGGGGGAAGAAGAGAGCAGTTCTTC.

J is TRBJ2-1 and V is TRBV7-3; 7 bases align to TRBD2. Germline CDR1 is SGHTA and CDR2 is FQGTGA. The CDR3 runs to 19 residues. The J segment lost 2 bases and the V segment lost 5 bases, leaving 18 bases of the junction unmatched. CDR3 DNA: TGTGCCAGCAGCCCGACTGGTGGGAGGGCCCTCCAGGCCTACAATGAGCAGTTCTTC. The encoded protein is CASSPTGGRALQAYNEQFF.

This clonotype has only a few counts. This sequence joins TRBV4-2 and TRBJ2-5; D is ambiguous. Germline loops: CDR1 LGHNA, CDR2 YNFKEQ. V was shortened by 2 bases and J by 5 bases, with 12 bases between the two germline ends. CDR3 length equals 14 residues. The CDR3 sequence is CASSQWAPQETQYF. The CDR3 region has the DNA TGTGCCAGCAGCCAATGGGCTCCCCAGGAGACCCAGTACTTC.